This TCR beta chain was captured in a study of CD8+CD57+ T cells in acquired aplastic anemia. TCR beta VDJ combinations and CDR3 sequences were profiled from genomic DNA. MiXCR was run by TCRdb on the reads, yielding one entry per CDR3 protein. The profile shows hundreds of thousands of distinct CDR3 sequences, around 30% of them singletons. Germline V gene lookup returns CDR1 ENHRY and CDR2 SYGVKD. This CDR3 spans 15 amino acids. Germline trimming cut 10 bases from V and 0 bases from J; bases unmatched to any gene: 3. Patients included in sequencing had previously demonstrated CD8+CD57+ cell expansion by flow cytometry.

Input material: sorted CD4+, CD8+, or CD8+CD57+ T cells (not recorded which) from PBMCs. The chain has TRBV10-3 and TRBJ2-6, with TRBD1 matching 10 bases. The TCR was taken from a human donor with aplastic anemia. In DNA, the CDR3 is TGTGCCACCGGGACAGGGGTCTCTGGGGCCAACGTCCTGACTTTC. This gives the protein CATGTGVSGANVLTF.